Here is one TCR beta chain with its context. Its cognate antigen is unknown. CDR1 and CDR2 from the germline V gene are KGHDR and SFDVKD. V was trimmed by 7 bases and J by 3 bases, leaving 10 bases between them. The CDR3 is 13 residues long. This specimen belongs to a study of T-cell reconstitution after alpha-beta-depleted transplantation in children. Regarding the study as a whole: From surviving recipient T cells and thymic progenitors came the high day-60 TCRbeta diversity observed in some patients. When one year had passed after transplant, most T-cell counts and diversity came from newly produced T cells. Expanded clones from the graft, numbering several hundred, reportedly supplied alpha-beta T cells about two months after transplant.

A library of TCRbeta sequences, prepared with unique molecular identifiers, was generated. TCRdb re-called the PCR reads with MiXCR, one entry per CDR3 protein. The table has about 470,000 distinct CDR3 sequences, approximately 41% seen once. The sequence derives from a girl aged 2-10 years with aplastic anemia, due to receive a stem cell transplant. The chain links TRBV24-1 to TRBJ2-3, with a tentative D call TRBD1 (6 bases). The sequences come from PBMCs, collected before TCRalphabeta/CD19-depleted stem cell transplant. The CDR3 nucleotides read TGTGCCACCAGCGTAGGGGGAACAGATACGCAGTATTTT. Encoded protein: CATSVGGTDTQYF.